The clone carrying this TCR beta chain was recorded many times. Its antigen remains unidentified. The data were obtained in a study of CD8 T cells in ankylosing spondylitis. General observations from the study: A subset of motif variants has previously been described in the synovial fluid and blood of reactive arthritis. Disease-linked clones were reportedly significantly enriched in matched ankylosing spondylitis synovial fluid. Blood from ankylosing spondylitis patients appeared to carry a characteristic roughly eight-variant TCR beta motif.

Germline V gives CDR1 SEHNR, CDR2 FQNEAQ (reference sequence). The CDR3 is 15 amino acids. Losses at the gene ends were 5 bases for V and 1 base for J; bases not matched to a gene: 5. TCRdb recomputed calls from the 5' RACE reads with MiXCR, one row per CDR3 protein. The top ten clones hold roughly 3.3% of a sample with around 490,000 distinct CDR3 sequences, about 5% of them seen once. The sequenced sample consisted of blood, either unsorted or a sorted T cell fraction (not recorded which). V and J are TRBV7-9 and TRBJ2-3, with 8 bases aligning to TRBD2. This receptor was taken from a male donor with ankylosing spondylitis. Here the CDR3 reads CASSPSGGGTDTQYF. The CDR3 DNA reads as TGTGCCAGCAGCCCTTCCGGGGGGGGCACAGATACGCAGTATTTT.